These T cell receptor beta chains were read from a single sample in a study of T cell responses to AZD1222 COVID-19 vaccine. Sequenced by immunoSEQ multiplex PCR; TCRdb stores in-frame clones only, minus some. The sample has 60,000 to 75,000 clones; over 75% are singletons. The specimen was peripheral blood, collected on day 0 of AZD1222 vaccination. The origin of the receptors is an adult in good health. Both conserved end residues are part of each CDR3. Each record gives: clone size, V gene, J gene, D gene, CDR3 DNA, CDR3 protein. A D gene is named only where the DNA matches it firmly. The listing skips clone size in some rows; elsewhere it reads once, few, many or a size class.

>once|TRBV27|TRBJ1-1|TRBD1
TGTGCCAGCAGTTTATGGTCAGGGGGTGTTACTGAAGCTTTCTTT
CASSLWSGGVTEAFF
>-|TRBV19|TRBJ1-5|-
TGTGCCAGTAGTCTTGGAGGGGAGGTTTATCAGCCCCAGCATTTT
CASSLGGEVYQPQHF
>-|TRBV19|TRBJ1-5|-
TGTGCCAGTAGTAGGTCAGCCAATCAGCCCCAGCATTTT
CASSRSANQPQHF
>-|TRBV9|TRBJ2-1|-
TGTGCCAGCAGCGTGAGTCTGTTCAAGGGGGACGATGAGCAGTTCTTC
CASSVSLFKGDDEQFF
>-|TRBV5-8|TRBJ1-1|-
TGTGCCAGCAGCTTGGCGGGCAGACGGAACACTGAAGCTTTCTTT
CASSLAGRRNTEAFF
>few|TRBV29-1|TRBJ2-7|-
TGCAGCGATAAAAGGGAGGACAATTGGTGGGTATACGAGCAGTACTTC
CSDKREDNWWVYEQYF
>-|TRBV3-1/TRBV3-2|TRBJ2-7|-
TGTGCCAGCAGCCTGACCGGGGGGCCCTACGAGCAGTACTTC
CASSLTGGPYEQYF
>few|TRBV3-1/TRBV3-2|TRBJ1-5|-
TGTGCCAGCAGCCAAATCGGGCGTAATCAGCCCCAGCATTTT
CASSQIGRNQPQHF
>-|TRBV11-3|TRBJ2-1|TRBD1
TGTGCCAGCAGCTTAAACGGACAGGGGCTTTACAATGAGCAGTTCTTC
CASSLNGQGLYNEQFF
>-|TRBV3-1/TRBV3-2|TRBJ2-1|TRBD2
TGTGCCAGCAGCCATAGCGGGGGGGCCGGTGAGCAGTTCTTC
CASSHSGGAGEQFF
>-|TRBV10-2|TRBJ2-2|-
TGCGCCAGCACCAACCCTTCGAGGAGGAGGGAGCTGTTTTTT
CASTNPSRRRELFF
>few|TRBV6-5|TRBJ2-1|TRBD2
TGTGCCAGCAAAGCGGGGGGATATAATGAGCAGTTCTTC
CASKAGGYNEQFF
>-|TRBV5-1|TRBJ2-7|-
TGCGCCAGCAGCCCACTTCTGGCCTACGAGCAGTACTTC
CASSPLLAYEQYF
>-|TRBV15|TRBJ2-5|TRBD1
TGTGCCACCAGCAGAGATCCCTTGACAGGGAAGAAGACCCAGTACTTC
CATSRDPLTGKKTQYF
>-|TRBV25-1|TRBJ1-2|-
TGTGCCAGCAGTGATCTGGTGGGGGTCAGGGGCTACACCTTC
CASSDLVGVRGYTF
>once|TRBV6-1|TRBJ2-2|-
TGTGCCAGCAGTGCCACAACAGGGCTTTTGGGGACCGGGGAGCTGTTTTTT
CASSATTGLLGTGELFF
>-|TRBV29-1|TRBJ2-3|TRBD2
TGCAGCGTTACTAGCGGAACAGATACGCAGTATTTT
CSVTSGTDTQYF
>-|TRBV5-1|TRBJ1-6|-
TGCGCCAGCAGCTTGGGGACGGTCCTCCCTTCACCCCTCCACTTT
CASSLGTVLPSPLHF
>-|TRBV1|TRBJ2-4|-
TGCACCAGCAGCCAAGATACGAGCGGGGGGGCCGGTGCCAAAAACATTCAGTACTTC
CTSSQDTSGGAGAKNIQYF
>-|TRBV2|TRBJ1-5|TRBD1
TGTGCCAGCGGGGGCAAACAGGGGGCGTCTCAGCCCCAGCATTTT
CASGGKQGASQPQHF
>-|TRBV5-1|TRBJ2-3|TRBD2
TGCGCCAGCAGCTTGGAGGGACTAGCGGGGGGGATTAGCACAGATACGCAGTATTTT
CASSLEGLAGGISTDTQYF
>-|TRBV27|TRBJ2-2|-
TGTGCCAGCAGGTGGAGGGGGAACACCGGGGAGCTGTTTTTT
CASRWRGNTGELFF
>once|TRBV5-6|TRBJ1-1|-
TGTGCCAGCCTCCAGGGGTTTAGCACTGAAGCTTTCTTT
CASLQGFSTEAFF
>-|TRBV20-1|TRBJ1-3|-
TGCAGTGCTAGTGGTGGGAGCGCTGGAAACACCATATATTTT
CSASGGSAGNTIYF
>few|TRBV29-1|TRBJ1-5|-
TGCAGCGTTGGAGGGTCTACTAATCAGCCCCAGCATTTT
CSVGGSTNQPQHF
>-|TRBV7-2|TRBJ1-1|-
TGTGCCAGCAGCTTAGGAAAACGCAAGACCGAAGCTTTCTTT
CASSLGKRKTEAFF
>-|TRBV27|TRBJ2-2|-
TGTGCCAGCACTGGGACGGGGCGCCGGACCGGGGAGCTGTTTTTT
CASTGTGRRTGELFF
>-|TRBV30|TRBJ1-4|TRBD1
TGTGCCAGCAACCGGGACAGCGCTGAAAAACTGTTTTTT
CASNRDSAEKLFF
>-|TRBV4-2|TRBJ2-7|-
TGTGCCAGCAGCCAAGTAGGTGGGGCCGCCTACGAGCAGTACTTC
CASSQVGGAAYEQYF
>-|TRBV7-8|TRBJ1-1|-
TGTGCCAGCAGCTTAGCGTTCAAGAAAGGAGGGGAAGCTGAAGCTTTCTTT
CASSLAFKKGGEAEAFF
>-|TRBV19|TRBJ1-5|-
TGTGCCAGTAGTAGCCCGGGCCCCCGGTTGCCCCAGCATTTT
CASSSPGPRLPQHF
>-|TRBV2|TRBJ2-5|-
TGTGCCAGCAGAGGCAATCCAGGAGAGACCCAGTACTTC
CASRGNPGETQYF
>-|TRBV28|TRBJ1-3|-
TGTGCCAGCAGTACCATTAACTCTGGAAACACCATATATTTT
CASSTINSGNTIYF
>-|TRBV5-1|TRBJ1-3|-
TGCGCCAGCAGCTTGGCCCGCGGGACAATCTCTGGAAACACCATATATTTT
CASSLARGTISGNTIYF
>-|TRBV3-1/TRBV3-2|TRBJ1-3|-
TGTGCCAGCAGCCAATCAATTCTCAAGGACATCTCTGGAAACACCATATATTTT
CASSQSILKDISGNTIYF
>-|TRBV5-1|TRBJ2-2|TRBD2
TGCGCCAGCAGCTTTAGCGGGGGGGCCGGCGGGGAGCTGTTTTTT
CASSFSGGAGGELFF
>-|TRBV25-1|TRBJ1-4|-
TGTGCCAGCAGTGAGGGGGCTACTAATGAAAAACTGTTTTTT
CASSEGATNEKLFF
>-|TRBV29-1|TRBJ1-3|-
TGCAGCGTGGGGGCAGGAGGGGAACGGAACACCATATATTTT
CSVGAGGERNTIYF
>-|TRBV28|TRBJ2-2|TRBD2
TGTGCCAGCAGTTTCATCGTCAGGCGGGGGGCAAATAGGCGAGCCGGGGAGCTGTTTTTT
CASSFIVRRGANRRAGELFF
>-|TRBV3-1/TRBV3-2|TRBJ2-2|-
TGTGCCAGCTCCACTTCCGGGGGGCACACCGGGGAGCTGTTTTTT
CASSTSGGHTGELFF
>-|TRBV5-6|TRBJ1-4|TRBD1
TGTGCCACCAACAGGGGGACTAATGAAAAACTGTTTTTT
CATNRGTNEKLFF
>-|TRBV28|TRBJ2-3|-
TGTGCCAGCAGCCAAACCGGAGGGGGGCGCAGCACAGATACGCAGTATTTT
CASSQTGGGRSTDTQYF
>once|TRBV24-1|TRBJ2-7|-
TGTGCCACCAGTGACCCCCGGGGGACCTCATACGAGCAGTACTTC
CATSDPRGTSYEQYF
>-|TRBV19|TRBJ2-7|TRBD2
TGTGCCAGTAGCGTAGCGGGTGCCTCCTACGAGCAGTACTTC
CASSVAGASYEQYF
>-|TRBV7-8|TRBJ1-2|TRBD1
TGTGCCAGCAGCTTAGACCTAACAGGGGCCTATGGCTACACCTTC
CASSLDLTGAYGYTF
>-|TRBV6-5|TRBJ1-4|-
TGTGCCAGCATGGGGAAAGGTTTTGAAAAACTGTTTTTT
CASMGKGFEKLFF
>-|TRBV6-5|TRBJ1-5|-
TGTGCCAGCAGAGGTCAGTCCAATCAGCCCCAGCATTTT
CASRGQSNQPQHF
>-|TRBV7-9|TRBJ2-5|TRBD1
TGTGCCAGCAGCAAACGGACAGGGTTCCAAGAGACCCAGTACTTC
CASSKRTGFQETQYF
>-|TRBV6-6|TRBJ1-1|-
TGTGCCAGCAGTTACTCGAGGGAGGTTGGAGCTTTCTTT
CASSYSREVGAFF
>-|TRBV4-1|TRBJ1-3|-
TGCGCCAGCAGCCTCAGCGGAGGGAGCTCTGGAAACACCATATATTTT
CASSLSGGSSGNTIYF
>-|TRBV18|TRBJ1-1|TRBD1
TGTGCCAGCTCACCTCGACAGATGACAGGGAGGACTGAAGCTTTCTTT
CASSPRQMTGRTEAFF
>-|TRBV11-3|TRBJ2-1|-
TGTGCCAGCAGCCCGGTTAGCGTAGGTGAGCAGTTCTTC
CASSPVSVGEQFF
>-|TRBV18|TRBJ2-1|TRBD1
TGTGCCAGCTCACCTACAAGGGGGCCCTACAATGAGCAGTTCTTC
CASSPTRGPYNEQFF
>-|TRBV5-6|TRBJ2-3|-
TGTGCCAGCAGCTTGGCCTTTATTTCAGGGGCGCAGCCAGATACGCAGTATTTT
CASSLAFISGAQPDTQYF